This section outlines one T cell receptor (beta chain) sequence together with its context. Ten or more counts support this clonotype. Its antigen target is currently unknown. Qualities for individual bases were not recorded, and no much larger clone is one base off. The roughly 39 donors, aged about 6 to 90 years, were systemically healthy Caucasian individuals from Russia. Each donor gave roughly 9.5 milliliters of peripheral blood, collected into EDTA-treated Vacutainer tubes. Ficoll-Paque density-gradient centrifugation was used to isolate PBMCs, with at least 7 million per sample. Trizol reagent was used to extract total RNA from the PBMCs, yielding at least 6 micrograms per sample. Naive CD45RAhigh/CD27high T cell percentages were measured by flow cytometry on a PBMC aliquot from every donor. CDR1 and CDR2 are drawn from the germline V gene: MNHEY, SVGEGT. The cysteine opens and the phenylalanine closes a CDR3 of 14 amino acids. Only the CDR3 DNA is retained, 42 bases long and in frame from the first base. Trimming at the junction amounts to 4 bases on V and 1 base on J, and the germline ends lie 8 bases apart.

The library was obtained by 5' RACE. The sequencer listed for this sample is Illumina HiSeq 2500. The second PCR ran for roughly 7 to 11 cycles and used a J-beta primer mix along with a sample-barcoded 5' primer. A unique molecular identifier was introduced onto each TCR beta cDNA molecule by a template-switch 5' adaptor carrying 12 random nucleotides. Each sample yielded at least 2.5 million CDR3-containing paired-end reads. First-strand cDNA was synthesized from all RNA with the Mint cDNA synthesis kit, primed by a TRBC-specific oligonucleotide. Following uracil-DNA glycosylase treatment, all cDNA underwent a first 18-cycle PCR with the universal primers M1SS and BC2_uni_R. The authors' pipeline ran thus. For normalization, 1 million high-quality reads were randomly selected from each sample, with every read carrying a distinct molecular identifier. Reads sharing molecular identifiers were discarded rather than binned into consensus sequences. CDR3 identification, clonotype clustering and error correction used MiTCR with a Q25 quality threshold and the strictest error-elimination algorithm. A nonparametric unseen species model using Euler transformation provided a lower-bound estimate of total TCR beta diversity. TCRdb applied fastp at Q25 and MiXCR to the public reads, then kept only in-frame beta chains. Each CDR3 protein appears once, grouped with its most common genes and DNA. The V and J calls follow TCRdb's processing rather than the paper's. Here the sample has about 810,000 distinct CDR3 sequences; about 34% occur a single time. Clones ranked in the top ten supply 13% of the sample.

The sample comes from a study of blood T cells in healthy people across ages (dated by TCRdb to 2015 to 2017). Regarding the complete study: In model experiments, template switching captured roughly one uniquely barcoded TCR beta cDNA molecule for every two T cells. Age-related changes in TCR beta repertoire diversity were measured in the study by deep sequencing normalized with unique cDNA molecular identifiers. Donors were grouped into four age groups: young (average about 15 years), middle-aged (39), aged (about 59) and long-lived (around 80). To avoid experimental bias, donors of different ages were distributed randomly across sequencing lanes. For two donors (one aged 18 to 29 and one aged 80 or older), the study analyzed two additional independent replicas of 1 million unique cDNA reads from the same blood draw. Study-wide findings and limitations: Total diversity estimates from one million sequenced T cells were considered lower bounds and underestimates. Bulk unsorted PBMC profiling prevented conclusive comparison of naive and antigen-experienced compartments. The percentage of naive T cells measured by flow cytometry correlated strongly with observed TCR beta diversity. As age increased, observed TCR beta diversity per million T cells dropped in a roughly linear way, and a significant reduction was already evident by age 40. Donor CMV infection status was unknown, potentially confounding age-related changes in expanded clonotypes. The long-lived group showed more naive CD4+ T cells, fewer expanded clones and increased TCR diversity than the aged group, suggesting age selection.

The chain couples TRBV6-2 or TRBV6-3 to TRBJ2-1; tentative D gene TRBD1, with 6 bases matching. The sample taken for sequencing was blood. This TCR was recovered from a man aged 18 to 35 in good health. CDR3 reads: CASSLGQSYNEQFF. The nucleotide sequence reads TGTGCCAGCAGTTTGGGACAATCCTACAATGAGCAGTTCTTC.